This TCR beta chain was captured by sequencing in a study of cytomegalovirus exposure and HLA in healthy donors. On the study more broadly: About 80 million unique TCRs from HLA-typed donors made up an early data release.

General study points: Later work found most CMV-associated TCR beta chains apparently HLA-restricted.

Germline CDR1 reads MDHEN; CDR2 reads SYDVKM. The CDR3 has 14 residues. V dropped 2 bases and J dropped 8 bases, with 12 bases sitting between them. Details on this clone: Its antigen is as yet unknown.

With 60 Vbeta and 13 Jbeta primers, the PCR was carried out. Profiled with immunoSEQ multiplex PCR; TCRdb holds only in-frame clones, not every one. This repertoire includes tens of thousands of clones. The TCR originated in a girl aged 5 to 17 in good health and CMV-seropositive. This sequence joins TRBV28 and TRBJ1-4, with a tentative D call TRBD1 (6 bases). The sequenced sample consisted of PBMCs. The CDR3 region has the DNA TGTGCCAGCAGTTTAAGAGGGGGAAGGGAAAAACTGTTTTTT. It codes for CASSLRGGREKLFF.